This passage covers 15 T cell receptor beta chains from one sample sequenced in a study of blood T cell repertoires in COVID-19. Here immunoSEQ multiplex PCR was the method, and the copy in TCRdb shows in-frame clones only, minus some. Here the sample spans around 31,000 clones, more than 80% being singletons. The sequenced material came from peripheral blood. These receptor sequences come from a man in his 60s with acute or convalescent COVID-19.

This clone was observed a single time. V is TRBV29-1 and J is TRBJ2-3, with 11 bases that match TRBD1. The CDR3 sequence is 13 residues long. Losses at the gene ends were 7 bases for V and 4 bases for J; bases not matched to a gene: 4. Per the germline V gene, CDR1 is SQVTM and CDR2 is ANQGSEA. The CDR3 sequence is CSGWTGGADTQYF. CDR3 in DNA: TGCAGCGGCTGGACAGGGGGCGCAGATACGCAGTATTTT.

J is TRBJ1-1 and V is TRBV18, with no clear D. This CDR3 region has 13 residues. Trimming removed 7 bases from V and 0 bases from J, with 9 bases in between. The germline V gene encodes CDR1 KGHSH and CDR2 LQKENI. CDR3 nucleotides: TGTGCCAGCTTTCCCGGGGTGAACACTGAAGCTTTCTTT. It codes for CASFPGVNTEAFF.

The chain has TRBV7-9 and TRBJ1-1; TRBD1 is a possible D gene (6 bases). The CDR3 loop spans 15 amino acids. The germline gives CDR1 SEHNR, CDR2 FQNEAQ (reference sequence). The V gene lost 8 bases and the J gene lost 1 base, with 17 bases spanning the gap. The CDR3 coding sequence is TGTGCCAGCTCCGAGCCTGGACAGTCGAACACTGAAGCTTTCTTT. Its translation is CASSEPGQSNTEAFF.

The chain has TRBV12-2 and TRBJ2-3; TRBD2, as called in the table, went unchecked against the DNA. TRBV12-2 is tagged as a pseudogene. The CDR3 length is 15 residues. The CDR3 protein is CASRFPRGETDTQYF. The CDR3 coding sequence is TGTGCAAGTCGCTTCCCTCGGGGGGAAACAGATACGCAGTATTTT.

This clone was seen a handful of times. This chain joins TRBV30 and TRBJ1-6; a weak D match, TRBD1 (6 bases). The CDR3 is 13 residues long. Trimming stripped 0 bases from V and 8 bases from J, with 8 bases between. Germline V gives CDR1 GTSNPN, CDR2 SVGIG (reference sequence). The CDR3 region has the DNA TGTGCCTGGAGTGTAGGGGGGGATTCACCCCTCCACTTT. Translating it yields CAWSVGGDSPLHF.

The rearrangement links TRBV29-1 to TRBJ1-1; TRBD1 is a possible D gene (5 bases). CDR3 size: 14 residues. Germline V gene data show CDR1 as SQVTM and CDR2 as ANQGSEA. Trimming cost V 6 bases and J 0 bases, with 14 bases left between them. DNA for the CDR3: TGCAGCGTCGCCCAGGGCTTCATGAACACTGAAGCTTTCTTT. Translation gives CSVAQGFMNTEAFF.

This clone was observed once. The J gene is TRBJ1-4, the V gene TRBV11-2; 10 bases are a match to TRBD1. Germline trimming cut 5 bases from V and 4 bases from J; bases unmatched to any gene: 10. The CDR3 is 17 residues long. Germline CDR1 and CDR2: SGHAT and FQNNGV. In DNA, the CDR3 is TGTGCCAGCAGCCCCGGGACAGGGGCTATATATAATGAAAAACTGTTTTTT. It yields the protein CASSPGTGAIYNEKLFF. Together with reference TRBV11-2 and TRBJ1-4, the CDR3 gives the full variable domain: EAGVAQSPRYKIIEKRQSVAFWCNPISGHATLYWYQQILGQGPKLLIQFQNNGVVDDSQLPKDRFSAERLKGVDSTLKIQPAKLEDSAVYLCASSPGTGAIYNEKLFFGSGTQLSVL.

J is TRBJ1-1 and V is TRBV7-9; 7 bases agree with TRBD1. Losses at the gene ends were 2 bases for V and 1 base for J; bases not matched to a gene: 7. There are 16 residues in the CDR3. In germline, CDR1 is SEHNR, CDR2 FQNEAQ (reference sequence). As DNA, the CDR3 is TGTGCCAGCAGCTTACCCCAGACAGGGAGGAACACTGAAGCTTTCTTT. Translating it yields CASSLPQTGRNTEAFF.

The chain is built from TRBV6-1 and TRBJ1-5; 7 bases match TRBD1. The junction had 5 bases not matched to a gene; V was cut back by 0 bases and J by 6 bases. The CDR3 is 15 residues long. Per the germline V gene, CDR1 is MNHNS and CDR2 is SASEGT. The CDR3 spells CASSEAGAGGQPQHF. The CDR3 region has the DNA TGTGCCAGCAGTGAAGCGGGGGCAGGGGGTCAGCCCCAGCATTTT.

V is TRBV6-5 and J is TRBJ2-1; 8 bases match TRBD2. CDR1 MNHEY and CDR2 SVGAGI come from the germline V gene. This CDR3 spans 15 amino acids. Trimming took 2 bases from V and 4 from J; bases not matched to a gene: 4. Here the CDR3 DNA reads TGTGCCAGCAGTTACCGTAGCGGGGAGTACAATGAGCAGTTCTTC. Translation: CASSYRSGEYNEQFF.

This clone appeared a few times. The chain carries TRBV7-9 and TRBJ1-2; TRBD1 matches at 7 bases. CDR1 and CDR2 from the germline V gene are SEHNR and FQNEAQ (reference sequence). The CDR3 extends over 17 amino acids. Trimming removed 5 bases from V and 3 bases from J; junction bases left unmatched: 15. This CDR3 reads CASSHGTATQIYYGYTF. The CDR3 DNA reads TGTGCCAGCAGCCACGGGACAGCGACTCAAATTTACTATGGCTACACCTTC.

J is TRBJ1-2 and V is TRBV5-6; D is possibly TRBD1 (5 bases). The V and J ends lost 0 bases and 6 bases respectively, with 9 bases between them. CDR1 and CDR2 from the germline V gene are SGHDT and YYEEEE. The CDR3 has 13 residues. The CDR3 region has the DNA TGTGCCAGCAGCTTGGACCTAGGGGATGGCTACACCTTC. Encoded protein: CASSLDLGDGYTF. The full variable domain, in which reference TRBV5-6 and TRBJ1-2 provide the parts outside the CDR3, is DAGVTQSPTHLIKTRGQQVTLRCSPKSGHDTVSWYQQALGQGPQFIFQYYEEEERQRGNFPDRFSGHQFPNYSSELNVNALLLGDSALYLCASSLDLGDGYTFGSGTRLTVV.

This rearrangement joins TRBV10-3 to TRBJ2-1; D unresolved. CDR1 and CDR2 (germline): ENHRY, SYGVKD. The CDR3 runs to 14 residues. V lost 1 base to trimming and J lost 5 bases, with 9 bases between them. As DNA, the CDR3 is TGTGCCATCAGTGAGTTTAACAGAAACAATGAGCAGTTCTTC. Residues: CAISEFNRNNEQFF.

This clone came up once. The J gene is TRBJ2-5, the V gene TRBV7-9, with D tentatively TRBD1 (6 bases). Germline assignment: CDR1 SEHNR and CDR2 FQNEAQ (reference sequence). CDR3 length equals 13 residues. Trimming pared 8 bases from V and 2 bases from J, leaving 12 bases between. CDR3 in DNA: TGTGCCAGCGGGGTCACAGGGCAAGAGACCCAGTACTTC. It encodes CASGVTGQETQYF.

CDR3: CASSHDSDYGYTF. CDR3 DNA: TGTGCCAGCAGTCATGACAGCGACTATGGCTACACCTTC. V is TRBV6-5 and J is TRBJ1-2; D is possibly TRBD1 (5 bases). The V end was cut by 5 bases, the J end by 3 bases, with 10 bases between. The germline gives CDR1 MNHEY, CDR2 SVGAGI. The CDR3 consists of 13 residues.